This section outlines one T cell receptor beta chain sequence together with its context. The sample originates from a study of blood T cell repertoires in COVID-19. The repertoire was sequenced with immunoSEQ multiplex PCR; TCRdb's copy has only in-frame clones and lacks some. The data hold some 320,000 clones, with around 84% observed a single time. The CDR3 runs 13 residues. V shed 5 bases and J shed 0 bases, with 10 bases lying between them. Germline loops: CDR1 GTSNPN, CDR2 SVGIG (reference sequence). Sequenced sample: PBMCs or T cells enriched from blood (not recorded which). This TCR was recovered from a woman aged 25 to 45 who had been exposed to COVID-19. This rearrangement joins TRBV30 to TRBJ1-1; D remains ambiguous. CDR3 DNA sequence: TGTGCCTGGGCGGCGGATATGAACACTGAAGCTTTCTTT. The encoded protein is CAWAADMNTEAFF.